A single sample is the source of the 26 T cell receptor beta chains below, sequenced in a study of cytomegalovirus exposure and HLA in healthy donors. PCR amplification relied on 60 Vbeta primers (plus 13 Jbeta primers). The assay was immunoSEQ multiplex PCR, and TCRdb's table has in-frame clones only and misses some. The data hold around 180,000 clones, with around 80% observed a single time. The sequencing input was PBMCs. The receptors come from a man between 18 and 35 years old in good health and CMV-seronegative.

The J gene is TRBJ2-3, the V gene TRBV29-1; maybe TRBD1 (6 bases). CDR3 length: 17 residues. The V end was cut by 3 bases, the J end by 2 bases, with 21 bases between. CDR1 and CDR2 from the germline V gene are SQVTM and ANQGSEA. CDR3 nucleotide sequence: TGCAGCGTTGAGTCACAGGGCTCGGGGTTTATCACAGATACGCAGTATTTT. Translated, it gives CSVESQGSGFITDTQYF.

The chain links TRBV6-6 to TRBJ1-1, with 10 nucleotides matching TRBD1. The trim removed 6 bases at V and 7 bases at J, leaving 14 bases unmatched. CDR1 and CDR2 (germline): MNHNY, SVGAGI (reference sequence). CDR3 length: 16 residues. CDR3 DNA sequence: TGTGCCAGCAGACTTCTTGGACAGGGGGTTTATAGTGAAGCTTTCTTT. Its protein product is CASRLLGQGVYSEAFF.

The chain recombines TRBV6-1 with TRBJ1-1; 8 bases agree with TRBD1. Trimming cost V 9 bases and J 6 bases; bases outside gene matches: 12. The CDR3 contains 14 residues. Looked up from germline, CDR1 is MNHNS and CDR2 is SASEGT. The CDR3 bases are TGTGCCAGTCGAAGGGGGCAGGGGGCAGCTGAAGCTTTCTTT. Translation gives CASRRGQGAAEAFF.

This clone has just one count. This chain joins TRBV10-3 and TRBJ2-1, with 10 nucleotides matching TRBD1. Germline CDR1 reads ENHRY; CDR2 reads SYGVKD. The V gene end was trimmed by 0 bases and the J gene end by 7 bases; junction bases not matched to a gene: 9. CDR3 length equals 17 residues. The CDR3 bases are TGTGCCATCAGTGAGTCTGGGACAGGGGTACTTCGGAATGAGCAGTTCTTC. It specifies CAISESGTGVLRNEQFF.

The sample holds a few counts of this clone. V usage is TRBV13 and J usage is TRBJ1-1, with 12 bases identical to TRBD1. This CDR3 region has 16 residues. Germline CDR1 PRHDT, CDR2 FYEKMQ (reference sequence). The ends lost 4 bases at V and 5 bases at J; junction bases unmatched: 8. The DNA of the CDR3 is TGTGCCAGCAGCTCGCGGGACAGGGGGCTGGGGACTGAAGCTTTCTTT. Translating gives CASSSRDRGLGTEAFF. The whole variable domain, filled in from reference TRBV13 and TRBJ1-1, reads AAGVIQSPRHLIKEKRETATLKCYPIPRHDTVYWYQQGPGQDPQFLISFYEKMQSDKGSIPDRFSAQQFSDYHSELNMSSLELGDSALYFCASSSRDRGLGTEAFFGQGTRLTVV.

This rearrangement joins TRBV29-1 to TRBJ1-5; D may be TRBD1 (6 bases). Deletions cut 4 bases from V and 7 bases from J, with 14 bases between. CDR3 length: 13 amino acids. CDR1 is SQVTM, CDR2 ANQGSEA, per germline. CDR3 region: CSVVTTGNQPQHF. The CDR3 DNA reads as TGCAGCGTTGTTACCACAGGGAACCAGCCCCAGCATTTT.

The CDR3 region is CASSLDRGLNTDTQYF. The DNA of the CDR3 is TGCGCCAGCAGCCTCGACAGGGGGCTTAACACAGATACGCAGTATTTT. The chain joins TRBV5-1 to TRBJ2-3, with 10 bases lining up with TRBD1. The CDR3 is 16 residues long. CDR1 SGHRS and CDR2 YFSETQ come from the germline V gene. The V gene end was trimmed by 4 bases and the J gene end by 2 bases; junction bases not matched to a gene: 7.

This chain links TRBV30 with TRBJ1-5, with a tentative D call TRBD1 (5 bases). CDR1 GTSNPN and CDR2 SVGIG come from the germline V gene (reference sequence). V was shortened by 5 bases and J by 0 bases, with 14 bases between the two germline ends. This CDR3 spans 15 amino acids. CDR3 region: CAWGKTGDSNQPQHF. DNA for the CDR3: TGTGCCTGGGGAAAAACAGGAGATAGCAATCAGCCCCAGCATTTT.

The rearrangement links TRBV7-2 to TRBJ2-5; 10 nucleotides agree with TRBD1. This CDR3 is built from 16 residues. The trim removed 4 bases at V and 1 base at J, leaving 6 bases unmatched. CDR1 is SGHTA and CDR2 is FQGNSA in the germline V gene. The CDR3 here is CASSSPGTGVQETQYF. The CDR3 DNA is TGTGCCAGCAGCTCGCCCGGGACAGGGGTCCAAGAGACCCAGTACTTC.

The chain employs TRBV30 and TRBJ2-7; D uncertain. Trimming cost V 5 bases and J 2 bases, with 10 bases left between them. The CDR3 loop spans 12 amino acids. CDR1 and CDR2 from the germline V gene are GTSNPN and SVGIG (reference sequence). The CDR3 DNA reads as TGTGCCTGGTCCAATCCTACCTACGAGCAGTACTTC. Translated, it gives CAWSNPTYEQYF. Full variable domain (outside the CDR3, taken from reference TRBV30 and TRBJ2-7): SQTIHQWPATLVQPVGSPLSLECTVEGTSNPNLYWYRQAAGRGLQLLFYSVGIGQISSEVPQNLSASRPQDRQFILSSKKLLLSDSGFYLCAWSNPTYEQYFGPGTRLTVT.

This clone was recorded once. V and J are TRBV4-1 and TRBJ1-4, with 10 bases fitting TRBD1. V trimming: 1 base; J trimming: 2 bases; junction bases outside the gene matches: 13. The CDR3 length is 20 residues. Per the germline V gene, CDR1 is MGHRA and CDR2 is YSYEKL. For the CDR3, the DNA is TGCGCCAGCAGCCAAGTAACGGGGACAGGGGAGTATGACACTAATGAAAAACTGTTTTTT. It translates to CASSQVTGTGEYDTNEKLFF.

The V call is TRBV5-6, the J call TRBJ2-7; D perhaps matches TRBD1 (6 bases). Germline loops: CDR1 SGHDT, CDR2 YYEEEE. This CDR3 spans 14 amino acids. Trimming took 0 bases from V and 6 from J, leaving 13 bases between them. The CDR3 protein is CASSLVQGRLEQYF. The CDR3 DNA reads as TGTGCCAGCAGCTTGGTACAGGGCAGGCTCGAGCAGTACTTC.

V usage is TRBV5-5 and J usage is TRBJ2-2, with D tentatively TRBD1 (5 bases). Trimming shortened V by 4 bases and J by 6 bases, and 13 bases separated the two germline ends. Germline V gene lookup returns CDR1 SGHKS and CDR2 YYEKEE (reference sequence). There are 14 residues in the CDR3. CDR3 sequence (DNA): TGTGCCAGCAGCGACCTCAACAGGTCCGGGGAGCTGTTTTTT. Encoded protein: CASSDLNRSGELFF.

The chain employs TRBV7-9 and TRBJ2-5, with 8 bases that match TRBD2. V gave up 1 base and J gave up 1 base; unmatched junction bases: 2. This CDR3 region has 15 residues. Germline V gene data show CDR1 as SEHNR and CDR2 as FQNEAQ (reference sequence). The chain's CDR3 is CASSLGTSSQETQYF. CDR3 nucleotide sequence: TGTGCCAGCAGCTTAGGGACTAGCTCCCAAGAGACCCAGTACTTC.

The chain joins TRBV27 to TRBJ2-7; weak D call: TRBD1 (6 bases). Germline V gene sequence: CDR1 MNHEY, CDR2 SMNVEV (reference sequence). This CDR3 has 14 amino acids. V shed 2 bases and J shed 3 bases, with 11 bases lying between them. In DNA, the CDR3 is TGTGCCAGCAGTTTACCGGGACAAATCTACGAGCAGTACTTC. Encoded protein: CASSLPGQIYEQYF.

A few counts support this clone. The V gene is TRBV4-3, the J gene TRBJ2-1, with 8 bases matching TRBD2. The V and J ends lost 2 bases and 5 bases, in that order; junction bases with no gene match: 11. The CDR3 runs to 17 residues. Germline-derived CDR1 and CDR2 are LGHNA and YSLEER. CDR3 nucleotides: TGCGCCAGCAGCCAACTCCCCGGGACTAGAGGGGACAATGAGCAGTTCTTC. It codes for CASSQLPGTRGDNEQFF.

The V gene is TRBV4-3, the J gene TRBJ1-2, with 11 bases fitting TRBD1. The V and J ends lost 0 bases and 7 bases, in that order; junction bases with no gene match: 4. The CDR3 sequence is 15 residues long. CDR1 and CDR2 from the germline V gene are LGHNA and YSLEER. Here the CDR3 reads CASSQDGQGASGYTF. The CDR3 region has the DNA TGCGCCAGCAGCCAAGATGGACAGGGGGCGTCTGGCTACACCTTC.

The rearrangement joins TRBV15 to TRBJ2-7; D is uncertain. V was trimmed by 0 bases and J by 2 bases, leaving 5 bases between them. This CDR3 is built from 13 residues. The germline V gene has CDR1 LNHNV and CDR2 YYDKDF (reference sequence). CDR3 in amino acids: CATSRDLPYEQYF. The CDR3, as DNA: TGTGCCACCAGCAGAGATCTCCCCTACGAGCAGTACTTC.

The sample holds a few counts of this clone. The chain is built from TRBV15 and TRBJ2-7; 7 positions agree with TRBD1. Germline V gene data show CDR1 as LNHNV and CDR2 as YYDKDF (reference sequence). The CDR3 consists of 15 residues. V gave up 1 base and J gave up 0 bases; unmatched junction bases: 3. The CDR3, as DNA: TGTGCCACCAGCAGAGGGACAGGTTCCTCCTACGAGCAGTACTTC. Its protein product is CATSRGTGSSYEQYF.

J is TRBJ2-5 and V is TRBV27, with no clear D. The V and J ends lost 2 bases and 0 bases respectively, with 10 bases between them. The CDR3 extends over 15 amino acids. Germline V gene data show CDR1 as MNHEY and CDR2 as SMNVEV (reference sequence). CDR3 sequence reads: CASSLRPGYQETQYF. The CDR3 nucleotides are TGTGCCAGCAGTTTAAGGCCCGGGTACCAAGAGACCCAGTACTTC.

The rearrangement joins TRBV7-8 to TRBJ1-1; TRBD1 is a possible D gene (5 bases). This CDR3 has 14 amino acids. The V and J ends lost 5 bases and 1 base respectively, with 11 bases between them. Germline lookup yields CDR1 SGHVS and CDR2 FQNEAQ. CDR3: CASSRVRENTEAFF. The DNA for the CDR3 is TGTGCCAGCAGCCGGGTCAGGGAGAACACTGAAGCTTTCTTT.

The chain combines TRBV9 with TRBJ2-5; D might be TRBD1 (5 bases). The V and J ends lost 0 bases and 2 bases respectively, with 14 bases between them. Germline V gene sequence: CDR1 SGDLS, CDR2 YYNGEE. There are 16 residues in the CDR3. CDR3: CASSVGTSASQETQYF. CDR3 nucleotides: TGTGCCAGCAGCGTAGGGACATCGGCCTCTCAAGAGACCCAGTACTTC.

This clone was seen a handful of times. V usage is TRBV18 and J usage is TRBJ2-5; D is unresolved. The V end was cut by 2 bases, the J end by 5 bases, with 15 bases between. From germline, CDR1 is KGHSH and CDR2 LQKENI. There are 15 residues in the CDR3. This CDR3 reads CASSPKPPRRETQYF. In DNA form, the CDR3 reads TGTGCCAGCTCACCAAAGCCTCCCCGCCGGGAGACCCAGTACTTC.

The rearrangement links TRBV5-1 to TRBJ2-3; TRBD2 matches at 7 bases. With 2 bases clipped from V and 3 bases from J, the junction kept 3 bases outside the gene matches. Germline V gene sequence: CDR1 SGHRS, CDR2 YFSETQ. The CDR3 loop spans 14 amino acids. The CDR3 coding sequence is TGCGCCAGCAGCTTCCGGGGAGGGACAGATACGCAGTATTTT. Encoded protein: CASSFRGGTDTQYF. The full variable domain, its missing parts supplied by reference TRBV5-1 and TRBJ2-3, is KAGVTQTPRYLIKTRGQQVTLSCSPISGHRSVSWYQQTPGQGLQFLFEYFSETQRNKGNFPGRFSGRQFSNSRSEMNVSTLELGDSALYLCASSFRGGTDTQYFGPGTRLTVL.

The chain links TRBV5-1 to TRBJ2-6, with 9 bases that match TRBD1. Per the germline V gene, CDR1 is SGHRS and CDR2 is YFSETQ. This CDR3 is built from 13 residues. Trimming at V came to 8 bases and at J to 8 bases, leaving 5 bases not matched to a gene. The CDR3 nucleotides read TGCGCCAGTAGACAGGGGGATTCCAACGTCCTGACTTTC. It specifies CASRQGDSNVLTF.

This clone is a singleton in its sample. V is TRBV12-2 and J is TRBJ2-1; the table's D call, TRBD2, has no DNA check behind it. TRBV12-2 is flagged as a pseudogene. The CDR3 consists of 16 residues. The CDR3 is CASRFLGLEVVGEQFF. The CDR3 nucleotides read TGTGCAAGTCGCTTTTTGGGACTAGAGGTGGTTGGTGAGCAGTTCTTC.